This T cell receptor (beta chain) was captured in a study of cytomegalovirus exposure and HLA in healthy donors. The CDR3 is 15 residues long. Germline V gives CDR1 KGHSH, CDR2 LQKENI. Trimming shortened V by 6 bases and J by 0 bases, and 15 bases separated the two germline ends. Amplification used 60 Vbeta primers and 13 Jbeta primers. Measured with immunoSEQ multiplex PCR; TCRdb has only the in-frame clones, and not every one. The sample consists of fewer than 100,000 clones, about 75% of them appearing once. The clonotype was recovered from a female donor in good health and CMV-seronegative. The chain joins TRBV18 to TRBJ2-7; a possible D gene is TRBD1 (5 bases). Sequencing was performed on PBMCs. The CDR3 coding sequence is TGTGCCAGCTCCCCCGACAGACAGAGCTCCTACGAGCAGTACTTC. This codes for CASSPDRQSSYEQYF.